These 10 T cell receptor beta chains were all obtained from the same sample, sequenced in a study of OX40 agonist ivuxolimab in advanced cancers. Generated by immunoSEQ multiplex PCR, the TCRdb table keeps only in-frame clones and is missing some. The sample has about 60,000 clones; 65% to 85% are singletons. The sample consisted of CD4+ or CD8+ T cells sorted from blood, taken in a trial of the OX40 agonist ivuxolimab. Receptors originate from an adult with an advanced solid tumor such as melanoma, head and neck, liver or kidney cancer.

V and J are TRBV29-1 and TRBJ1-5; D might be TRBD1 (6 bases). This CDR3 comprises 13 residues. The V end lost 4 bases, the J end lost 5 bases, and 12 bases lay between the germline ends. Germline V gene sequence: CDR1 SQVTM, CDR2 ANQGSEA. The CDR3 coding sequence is TGCAGCGTTGGGGACATAGAAGATCAGCCCCAGCATTTT. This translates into CSVGDIEDQPQHF.

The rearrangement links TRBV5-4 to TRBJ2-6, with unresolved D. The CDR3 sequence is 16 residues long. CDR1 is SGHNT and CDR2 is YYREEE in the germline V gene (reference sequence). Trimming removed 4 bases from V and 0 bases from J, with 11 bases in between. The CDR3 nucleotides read TGTGCCAGCAGCCACCGGTCGGACTCTGGGGCCAACGTCCTGACTTTC. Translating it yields CASSHRSDSGANVLTF.

The CDR3 coding sequence is TGTGCCAGCAGCTTTCGCGGGGGGGCCGGGAATGAGCAGTTCTTC. It codes for CASSFRGGAGNEQFF. The J gene is TRBJ2-1, the V gene TRBV7-8, with 9 bases lining up with TRBD2. V lost 3 bases and J lost 7; bases outside the gene matches: 7. Per the germline V gene, CDR1 is SGHVS and CDR2 is FQNEAQ. The CDR3 extends over 15 amino acids.

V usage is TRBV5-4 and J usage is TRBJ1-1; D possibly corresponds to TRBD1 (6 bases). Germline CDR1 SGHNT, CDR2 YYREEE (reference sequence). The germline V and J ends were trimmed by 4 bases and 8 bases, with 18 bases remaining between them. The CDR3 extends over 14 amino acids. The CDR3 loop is CASSPDRAWGEAFF. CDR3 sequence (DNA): TGTGCCAGCAGCCCGGACAGAGCATGGGGGGAAGCTTTCTTT.

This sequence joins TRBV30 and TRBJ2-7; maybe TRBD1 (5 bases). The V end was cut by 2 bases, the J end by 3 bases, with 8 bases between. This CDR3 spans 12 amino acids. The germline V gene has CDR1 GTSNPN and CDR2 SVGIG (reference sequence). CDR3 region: CAWSRGSYEQYF. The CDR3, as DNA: TGTGCCTGGAGTAGGGGAAGCTACGAGCAGTACTTC.

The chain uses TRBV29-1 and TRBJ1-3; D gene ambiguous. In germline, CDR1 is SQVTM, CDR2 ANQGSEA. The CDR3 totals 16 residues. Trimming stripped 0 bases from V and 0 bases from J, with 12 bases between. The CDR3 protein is CSVEDPGGPSGNTIYF. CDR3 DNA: TGCAGCGTTGAAGATCCAGGCGGGCCCTCTGGAAACACCATATATTTT.

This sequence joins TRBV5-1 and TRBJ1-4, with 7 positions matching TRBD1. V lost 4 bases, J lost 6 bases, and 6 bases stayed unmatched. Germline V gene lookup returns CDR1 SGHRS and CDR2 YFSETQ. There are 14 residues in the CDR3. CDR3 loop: CASSMGQGDEKLFF. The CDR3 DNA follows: TGCGCCAGCAGCATGGGCCAGGGGGATGAAAAACTGTTTTTT.

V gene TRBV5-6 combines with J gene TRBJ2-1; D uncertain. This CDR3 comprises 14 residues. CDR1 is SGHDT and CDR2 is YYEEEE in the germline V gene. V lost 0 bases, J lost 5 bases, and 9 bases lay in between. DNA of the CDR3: TGTGCCAGCAGCTTGGCCAACAGAGACAATGAGCAGTTCTTC. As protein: CASSLANRDNEQFF.

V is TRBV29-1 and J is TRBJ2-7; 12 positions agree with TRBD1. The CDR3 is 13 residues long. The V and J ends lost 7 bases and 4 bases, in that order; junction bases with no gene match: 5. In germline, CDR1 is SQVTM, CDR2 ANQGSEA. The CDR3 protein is CSAGTGGSYEQYF. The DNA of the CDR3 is TGCAGCGCTGGGACAGGGGGCAGTTACGAGCAGTACTTC.

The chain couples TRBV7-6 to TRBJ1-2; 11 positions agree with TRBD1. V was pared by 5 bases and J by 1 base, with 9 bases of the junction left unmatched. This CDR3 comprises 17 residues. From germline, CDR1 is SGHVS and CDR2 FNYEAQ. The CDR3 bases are TGTGCCAGCAGCCCCCGGACAGGGGGCAACCTTAACTATGGCTACACCTTC. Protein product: CASSPRTGGNLNYGYTF.